The rows below give T cell receptor beta chains drawn from one sample of a study of cytomegalovirus exposure and HLA in healthy donors. Profiled with immunoSEQ multiplex PCR; TCRdb holds only in-frame clones, not every one. The repertoire holds roughly 230,000 clones, with about 85% as singletons. Input material: PBMCs. The receptors come from a girl aged 2 to 10 in good health and CMV-seronegative. Both conserved end residues are part of each CDR3. Each record gives: D gene, V gene, J gene, clone size, CDR3 DNA, CDR3 protein. The D gene is left open where the match is weak. Rows may omit the clone size; those that give it use once, few, many or a size class.

>.|TRBV10-3|TRBJ2-7|few
TGTGCCATTGGACAGCCCTACGAGCAGTACTTC
CAIGQPYEQYF
>TRBD2|TRBV5-6|TRBJ2-2|few
TGTGCCAGCAGCTTTTCTGGCGGGGGGGTCCTCGCCGGGGAGCTGTTTTTT
CASSFSGGGVLAGELFF
>TRBD1|TRBV5-1|TRBJ2-7|.
TGCGCCAGCAGCCCGACCGGGACAGGGACCTACGAGCAGTACTTC
CASSPTGTGTYEQYF
>TRBD2|TRBV27|TRBJ2-4|.
TGTGCCAGCAGTTTACGGTATGGGGGGGTTGGCGCCAAAAACATTCAGTACTTC
CASSLRYGGVGAKNIQYF
>.|TRBV4-1|TRBJ1-1|.
TGCGCCAGCAGCGCAAGATACACTACAGGGTTCACTGAAGCTTTCTTT
CASSARYTTGFTEAFF
>.|TRBV5-1|TRBJ2-5|.
TGCGCCAGCAGCTTGGCTAGCCAAGAGACCCAGTACTTC
CASSLASQETQYF
>TRBD1|TRBV5-1|TRBJ1-2|.
TGCGCCAGCAGCTGGGACAGGGGGCAGAATGGCTACACCTTC
CASSWDRGQNGYTF
>TRBD2|TRBV2|TRBJ2-1|.
TGTGCCAGCAGCCGACAGGCGGGAGGAGGACATGAGCAGTTCTTC
CASSRQAGGGHEQFF
>.|TRBV5-4|TRBJ1-1|.
TGTGCCAGCAGCTTGTCCGCTTTCACAGGGCGAACTGAAGCTTTCTTT
CASSLSAFTGRTEAFF
>TRBD1|TRBV18|TRBJ1-5|few
TGTGCCAGCTCACCTGGGACAGGGGGCGGTGTTTTGTATCAGCCCCAGCATTTT
CASSPGTGGGVLYQPQHF
>.|TRBV25-1|TRBJ2-3|.
TGTGCCCCGGAGTGGCGCCGCACAGATACGCAGTATTTT
CAPEWRRTDTQYF
>TRBD1|TRBV5-6|TRBJ2-7|.
TGTGCCAGCCGGCGACAGGGGTCCTCCTACGAGCAGTACTTC
CASRRQGSSYEQYF
>TRBD1|TRBV4-1|TRBJ1-4|.
TGCGCCAGCAGCCAAGGGACAGGGGTTAACGAAAAACTGTTTTTT
CASSQGTGVNEKLFF
>.|TRBV7-9|TRBJ1-5|.
TGTGCCAGCAGCTTAGATGGGGGCCCAGGTCAGCCCCAGCATTTT
CASSLDGGPGQPQHF
>.|TRBV5-1|TRBJ1-1|.
TGCGCCAGCAAGCAATACTTGAACACTGAAGCTTTCTTT
CASKQYLNTEAFF
>.|TRBV4-1|TRBJ2-5|.
TGCGCCAGCAGGGGCCCTCGGGGGACCCAGTACTTC
CASRGPRGTQYF
>.|TRBV11-2|TRBJ1-3|.
TGTGCCAGCAGCTTAGAGATACTCTCTGGAAACACCATATATTTT
CASSLEILSGNTIYF
>.|TRBV2|TRBJ1-2|.
TGTGCCAGCAGTGACCTCAGGGGCGCGGAACTTAACTATGGCTACACCTTC
CASSDLRGAELNYGYTF
>TRBD1|TRBV27|TRBJ2-7|once
TGTGCCACGCAGCCGGGACAGGGCACCTACGAGCAGTACTTC
CATQPGQGTYEQYF
>TRBD2|TRBV30|TRBJ2-1|.
TGTGCCTGGAGTCCGAGCGGGGGGACCTTCAATGAGCAGTTCTTC
CAWSPSGGTFNEQFF
>.|TRBV30|TRBJ1-5|once
TGTGCCTGGAGTCCCTGGTCGGAGGGTAAGGAGCCCCAGCATTTT
CAWSPWSEGKEPQHF
>.|TRBV5-8|TRBJ1-2|.
TGTGCCAGCAGCTCAACCGGGATCCCCACGGGGGGCTACACCTTC
CASSSTGIPTGGYTF
>.|TRBV15|TRBJ1-1|.
TGTGCCACCAGCAGAGATAGGGGGGGCCTAACTGAAGCTTTCTTT
CATSRDRGGLTEAFF
>TRBD1|TRBV5-6|TRBJ1-5|.
TGTGCCAGCAGCATACGCCGACAGGGGGATTTCCAGCCCCAGCATTTT
CASSIRRQGDFQPQHF
>TRBD1|TRBV5-1|TRBJ1-1|.
TGCGCCAGCAGCTTGGCGGGACAGGGGCCCACTGAAGCTTTCTTT
CASSLAGQGPTEAFF
>TRBD2|TRBV2|TRBJ2-7|.
TGTGCCAGCAGTGAAGGAGGAGCGGGAGACTCCTACGAGCAGTACTTC
CASSEGGAGDSYEQYF
>.|TRBV10-3|TRBJ2-2|.
TGTGCCACCAACCGGGACTCTTTGACCGGGGAGCTGTTTTTT
CATNRDSLTGELFF
>TRBD2|TRBV2|TRBJ2-7|.
TGTGCCAGCAGTGAACCACCGGGGGGGTCCTACGAGCAGTACTTC
CASSEPPGGSYEQYF
>.|TRBV6-1|TRBJ1-2|.
TGTGCCAGCAGTGAACGGGAGGGGGGTACGCGAGGCTACACCTTC
CASSEREGGTRGYTF
>.|TRBV6-1|TRBJ2-4|.
TGTGCCAGCAGTGAGCGGTCAGGGAACATTCAGTACTTC
CASSERSGNIQYF
>.|TRBV6-5|TRBJ2-7|.
TGTGCCAGCAGTTCCCGAGACAGTATCGACGAGCAGTACTTC
CASSSRDSIDEQYF
>.|TRBV25-1|TRBJ1-2|once
TGTGCCAGCAGTGACTCAGACAGGCCTCTTAACTATGGCTACACCTTC
CASSDSDRPLNYGYTF
>TRBD1|TRBV19|TRBJ2-7|.
TGTGCCAGTAGTCGAAGGACAGGGCGGAACTACGAGCAGTACTTC
CASSRRTGRNYEQYF
>.|TRBV30|TRBJ1-5|.
TGTGCCTGGAGTCACAGGGTTAGCAATCAGCCCCAGCATTTT
CAWSHRVSNQPQHF
>.|TRBV5-6|TRBJ2-7|few
TGTGCCAGCAGCCACCGGGACCGGGGGTCCTACGAGCAGTACTTC
CASSHRDRGSYEQYF
>TRBD2|TRBV11-2|TRBJ2-7|.
TGTGCCAGCAGCTTAGGCCTAGCGGTCTACGAGCAGTACTTC
CASSLGLAVYEQYF
>.|TRBV6-4|TRBJ2-1|.
TGTGCCAGCAGCCCCGGGACAAGGGTTTCGACTGCCTTCAATGAGTTTGGGCAGTTCTTC
CASSPGTRVSTAFNEFGQFF
>TRBD1|TRBV2|TRBJ1-5|once
TGTGCCAGCAGTTGGGACAGTGGAGGCCAGGAGGGCAATCAGCCCCAGCATTTT
CASSWDSGGQEGNQPQHF
>TRBD2|TRBV29-1|TRBJ2-1|.
TGCAGCGTTGAAGGGGTATTAGCGGGAGGGGAAGACTCCTACAATGAGCAGTTCTTC
CSVEGVLAGGEDSYNEQFF
>TRBD1|TRBV7-9|TRBJ2-7|few
TGTGCCAGCAGCTTGACGAAGGGACAGGGAGGCTACGAGCAGTACTTC
CASSLTKGQGGYEQYF
>.|TRBV19|TRBJ1-1|.
TGTGCCAGTAGTGTTCGGGGGGGGAGGGCTTTCTTT
CASSVRGGRAFF
>TRBD2|TRBV7-8|TRBJ2-1|.
TGTGCCAGCAGCTTAGGTCGGGGGGGGGCATTCAATGAGCAGTTCTTC
CASSLGRGGAFNEQFF
>.|TRBV19|TRBJ1-4|.
TGTGCCAGTAGTATACAGGGCAGGAATGAAAAACTGTTTTTT
CASSIQGRNEKLFF
>TRBD1|TRBV6-5|TRBJ1-2|.
TGTGCCAGCAGTTACTCAGGGGGCGAGGGCTATGGCTACACCTTC
CASSYSGGEGYGYTF
>.|TRBV5-6|TRBJ2-3|.
TGTGCCAGCAGCTTGGGTGGCGGGGGCGGAGATACGCAGTATTTT
CASSLGGGGGDTQYF
>.|TRBV6-1|TRBJ1-5|.
TGTGCCAGCAGTGAACGTTACAATCAGCCCCAGCATTTT
CASSERYNQPQHF
>TRBD2|TRBV19|TRBJ2-7|.
TGTGCCAGTAGTCTACGACTAGCGGAATTCTCCTACGAGCAGTACTTC
CASSLRLAEFSYEQYF
>.|TRBV7-8|TRBJ2-1|once
TGTGCCAGCAGCCCGAGACTAGGCCAATCTTCTAATGAGCAGTTCTTC
CASSPRLGQSSNEQFF
>TRBD2|TRBV2|TRBJ2-7|few
TGTGCCAGCAGGGGGGGACTAGCGGGGCCCTACGAGCAGTACTTC
CASRGGLAGPYEQYF
>.|TRBV7-2|TRBJ2-2|.
TGTGCCAGCAGATTCGGGGGGCAGAACACCGGGGAGCTGTTTTTT
CASRFGGQNTGELFF
>.|TRBV27|TRBJ2-7|.
TGTGCCAGCAGTTTATACGGGATAGACTACGAGCAGTACTTC
CASSLYGIDYEQYF
>.|TRBV27|TRBJ2-2|.
TGTGCCAGCAGTTCCCCTTCCCTGGGGGAGCTGTTTTTT
CASSSPSLGELFF
>TRBD1|TRBV27|TRBJ2-7|.
TGTGCCAGCACCAAAAGGGGGCCAGGGTCTACCTACGAGCAGTACTTC
CASTKRGPGSTYEQYF